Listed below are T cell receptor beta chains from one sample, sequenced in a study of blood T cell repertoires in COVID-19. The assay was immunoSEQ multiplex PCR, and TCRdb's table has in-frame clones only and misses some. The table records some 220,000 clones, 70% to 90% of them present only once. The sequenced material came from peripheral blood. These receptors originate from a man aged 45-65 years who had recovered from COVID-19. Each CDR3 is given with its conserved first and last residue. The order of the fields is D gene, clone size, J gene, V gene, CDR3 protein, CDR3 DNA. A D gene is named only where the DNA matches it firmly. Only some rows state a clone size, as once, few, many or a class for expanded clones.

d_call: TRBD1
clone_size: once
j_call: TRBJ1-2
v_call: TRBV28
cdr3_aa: CASSLSRTGVYGYTF
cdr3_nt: TGTGCCAGCAGTTTATCACGGACAGGGGTCTATGGCTACACCTTC

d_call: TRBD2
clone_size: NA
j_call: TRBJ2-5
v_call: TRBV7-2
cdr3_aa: CASSLGGRIQETQYF
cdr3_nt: TGTGCCAGCAGCTTAGGCGGGAGGATCCAAGAGACCCAGTACTTC

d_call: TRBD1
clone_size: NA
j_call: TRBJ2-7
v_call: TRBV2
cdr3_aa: CASSEPSGQRHSYEQYF
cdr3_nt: TGTGCCAGCAGTGAACCCTCGGGACAGCGACACTCCTACGAGCAGTACTTC

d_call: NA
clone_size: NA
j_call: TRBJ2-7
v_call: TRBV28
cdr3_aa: CASSWGAYEQYF
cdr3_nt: TGTGCCAGCAGTTGGGGAGCCTACGAGCAGTACTTC

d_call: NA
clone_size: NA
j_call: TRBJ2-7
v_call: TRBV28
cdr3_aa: CASSSKQGRSNWYEQYF
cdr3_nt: TGTGCCAGCAGTTCCAAACAGGGTCGTAGCAACTGGTACGAGCAGTACTTC

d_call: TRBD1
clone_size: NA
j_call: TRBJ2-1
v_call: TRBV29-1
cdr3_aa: CSAPQWTGNEQFF
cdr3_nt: TGCAGCGCCCCGCAGTGGACAGGCAATGAGCAGTTCTTC

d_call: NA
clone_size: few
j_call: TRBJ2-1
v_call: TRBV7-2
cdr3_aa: CASSLGPFRRDEQFF
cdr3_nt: TGTGCCAGCAGCTTAGGGCCTTTTCGTCGGGATGAGCAGTTCTTC

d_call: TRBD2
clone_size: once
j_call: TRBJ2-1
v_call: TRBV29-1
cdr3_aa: CSVESGLAGGFYSEQFF
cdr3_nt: TGCAGCGTTGAATCTGGTCTAGCGGGAGGGTTTTATAGTGAGCAGTTCTTC

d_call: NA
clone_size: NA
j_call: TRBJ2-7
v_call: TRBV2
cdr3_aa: CASSSKLPGQQPYEQYF
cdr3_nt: TGTGCCAGCAGTTCAAAACTACCGGGACAACAACCCTACGAGCAGTACTTC

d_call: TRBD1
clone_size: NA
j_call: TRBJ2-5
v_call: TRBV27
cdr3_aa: CASSQGTGLETQYF
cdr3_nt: TGTGCCAGCAGTCAAGGGACAGGGTTGGAGACCCAGTACTTC

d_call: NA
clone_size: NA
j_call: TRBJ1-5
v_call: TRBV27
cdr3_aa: CASSSLGEGYQPQHF
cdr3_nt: TGTGCCAGCAGTTCATTGGGAGAGGGTTATCAGCCCCAGCATTTT

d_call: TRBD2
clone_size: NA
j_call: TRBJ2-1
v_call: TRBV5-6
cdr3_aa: CASSPKTSGRAGEQFF
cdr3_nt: TGTGCCAGCAGCCCAAAGACTAGCGGGAGGGCCGGGGAGCAGTTCTTC

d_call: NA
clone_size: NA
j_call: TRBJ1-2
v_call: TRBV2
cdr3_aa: CASSGVVQGFGYTF
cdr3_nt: TGTGCCAGCAGTGGAGTCGTACAGGGATTTGGCTACACCTTC

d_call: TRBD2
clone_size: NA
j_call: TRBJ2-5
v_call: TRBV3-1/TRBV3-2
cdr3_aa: CASSEALGSSGSFGVETQYF
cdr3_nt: TGTGCCAGCAGCGAAGCCCTTGGGTCTAGCGGGAGCTTCGGTGTAGAGACCCAGTACTTC

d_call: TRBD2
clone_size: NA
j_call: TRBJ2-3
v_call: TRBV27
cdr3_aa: CASSLLLAASTDTQYF
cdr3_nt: TGTGCCAGCAGTTTACTACTAGCGGCTAGCACAGATACGCAGTATTTT

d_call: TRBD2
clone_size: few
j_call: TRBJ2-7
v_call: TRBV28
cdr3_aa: CASTLSGSGYEQYF
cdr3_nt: TGTGCCAGCACCCTTAGCGGGAGTGGGTACGAGCAGTACTTC

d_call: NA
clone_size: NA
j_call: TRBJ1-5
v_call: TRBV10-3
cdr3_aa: CAISATLTDLYSNQPQHF
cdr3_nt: TGTGCCATCAGTGCCACTTTGACAGACCTGTATAGCAATCAGCCCCAGCATTTT

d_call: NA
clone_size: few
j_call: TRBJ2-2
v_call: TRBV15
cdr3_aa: CATSPRGTVGELFF
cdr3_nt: TGTGCCACCAGCCCAAGGGGTACGGTCGGGGAGCTGTTTTTT

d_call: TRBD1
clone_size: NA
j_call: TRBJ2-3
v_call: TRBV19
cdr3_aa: CASNRGADTQYF
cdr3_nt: TGTGCCAGTAACAGGGGCGCAGATACGCAGTATTTT

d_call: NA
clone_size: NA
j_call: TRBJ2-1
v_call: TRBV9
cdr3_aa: CASSPATSHGSSYNEQFF
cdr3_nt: TGTGCCAGCAGCCCGGCAACTTCACACGGGAGCTCCTACAATGAGCAGTTCTTC

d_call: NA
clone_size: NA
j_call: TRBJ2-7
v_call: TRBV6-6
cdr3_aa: CASRIEGGSEQYF
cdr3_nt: TGTGCCAGCAGAATCGAGGGGGGGTCCGAGCAGTACTTC

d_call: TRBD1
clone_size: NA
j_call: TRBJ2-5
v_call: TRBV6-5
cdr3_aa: CASSPGTGHQETQYF
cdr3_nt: TGTGCCAGCAGCCCCGGGACAGGGCACCAAGAGACCCAGTACTTC

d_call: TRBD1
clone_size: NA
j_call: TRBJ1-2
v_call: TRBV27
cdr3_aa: CASSSLGTGGGYGYTF
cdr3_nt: TGTGCCAGCAGCTCTCTCGGGACAGGGGGCGGCTATGGCTACACCTTC

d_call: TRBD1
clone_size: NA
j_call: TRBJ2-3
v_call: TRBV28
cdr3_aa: CASRDRGRADTQYF
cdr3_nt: TGTGCCAGCAGGGACAGGGGTAGGGCAGATACGCAGTATTTT

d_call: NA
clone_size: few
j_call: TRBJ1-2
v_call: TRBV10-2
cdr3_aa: CASSDRVNYGYTF
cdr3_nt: TGCGCCAGCAGTGACAGGGTAAACTATGGCTACACCTTC

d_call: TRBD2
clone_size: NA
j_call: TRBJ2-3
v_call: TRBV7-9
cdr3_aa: CASSLGWTGGTDTQYF
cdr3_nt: TGTGCCAGCAGCTTAGGTTGGACGGGAGGAACAGATACGCAGTATTTT